This record covers a single T cell receptor beta chain. Its antigen remains unidentified. The table came from immunoSEQ multiplex PCR; TCRdb's copy has only in-frame clones and leaves some out. The sample lists about 1 million clones; roughly 80% were seen once. This entry is derived from a study of shared clonotypes between healthy human individuals. Study-wide context: Each donor had three CD4 naive, three CD4 memory, two CD8 naive and one CD8 memory plate. General study points: Estimated richness was generally greater in naive than memory subsets. In a few donors, 4.5% to 5.5% of naive CD4 clonotypes appeared in common.

Germline values: CDR1 SQVTM, CDR2 ANQGSEA. The ends were cut back, 6 bases at V and 0 bases at J, with 19 bases in the middle. The CDR3 runs to 16 residues. This TCR derives from a man younger than 30 in good health. The J gene is TRBJ2-3, the V gene TRBV29-1; maybe TRBD2 (6 bases). Source material: memory CD4+ T cells sorted from blood. Described subset: CD45RA-negative fraction. The chain's CDR3 is CSVPGGSGLSTDTQYF. In DNA, the CDR3 is TGCAGCGTCCCCGGAGGGAGCGGGCTCAGCACAGATACGCAGTATTTT.